Detailed here is one T cell receptor beta chain. The antigen is not known. The germline V gene encodes CDR1 SGHVS and CDR2 FNYEAQ. After removal of 5 bases from V and 4 bases from J, the junction contained 9 bases not matched to a gene. The CDR3 has 15 amino acids. PCR used 60 Vbeta primers and 13 Jbeta primers. The protocol was immunoSEQ multiplex PCR, while the TCRdb copy is restricted to in-frame clones and leaves out a portion. This sample has about 180,000 clones; around 80% occur once, and the top ten carry about 1.4%. This specimen belongs to a study of cytomegalovirus exposure and HLA in healthy donors. Study results and caveats: While the bulk of TCR sequences proved rare, some public TCRs turned up in many donors. A list of around 150 TCR beta chains associated with cytomegalovirus was given. As a later analysis revealed, the rate of TCR association differed by HLA locus, with DRB1 most and HLA-C fewest. Prior analysis indicated that the majority of TCR beta V segments exhibited productivity approximately 90% or approximately 30% of the time.

The chain joins TRBV7-6 to TRBJ2-7; 9 bases are shared with TRBD1. The specimen sequenced was PBMCs. The TCR comes from a girl aged 5-17 years in good health and CMV-seropositive. The CDR3 DNA sequence: TGTGCCAGCAGCGAAGCCTACAGGGGGCTGTACGAGCAGTACTTC. Protein sequence: CASSEAYRGLYEQYF.